This T cell receptor (beta chain) originates from a study of blood T cell repertoires in COVID-19. V trimming: 6 bases; J trimming: 4 bases; junction bases outside the gene matches: 6. The CDR3 consists of 14 residues. In germline, CDR1 is MNHEY, CDR2 SVGAGI. Clones were sequenced by immunoSEQ multiplex PCR, and TCRdb holds only the in-frame ones, with some missing. The repertoire holds some 380,000 clones, with around 87% as singletons. This receptor was taken from a man aged 25 to 45 who had recovered from COVID-19. The sample taken for sequencing was PBMCs or T cells enriched from blood (not recorded which). The chain has TRBV6-5 and TRBJ2-3, with TRBD1 matching over 8 bases. This chain's CDR3 is CASRLQTGADTQYF. The CDR3 DNA sequence: TGTGCCAGCAGACTCCAGACAGGGGCAGATACGCAGTATTTT.